This paragraph covers one TCR beta chain sequence. These data originate in a study of blood T cell repertoires in COVID-19. Whole-study context: Researchers got acute and convalescent COVID-19 samples from the United States, Italy and Spain. T cells, B-cell-depleted T cells, or PBMCs provided the cDNA or gDNA that served as material.

Per the original methods: Amplification from reference gene primers served as the basis for estimated nucleated cell counts. Method: immunoSEQ multiplex PCR; TCRdb's copy keeps in-frame clones and lacks some. That table gives V, J and clone size, and the DNA gave D and trimming. The sample yields tens of thousands of clones, more than 75% seen once. Specimen: peripheral blood. The origin of this receptor is a man aged 45-65 years with active or convalescent COVID-19.

CDR3 DNA: TGTGCCACTACCCTGAGACAGGGGGCCGGTACGCAGTATTTT. Translated: CATTLRQGAGTQYF. The V call is TRBV19, the J call TRBJ2-3; TRBD1 matches 10 bases. The CDR3 is made up of 14 amino acids. V shed 10 bases and J 8 bases; nucleotides not matched to a gene: 12. Germline loops: CDR1 LNHDA, CDR2 SQIVND (reference sequence).